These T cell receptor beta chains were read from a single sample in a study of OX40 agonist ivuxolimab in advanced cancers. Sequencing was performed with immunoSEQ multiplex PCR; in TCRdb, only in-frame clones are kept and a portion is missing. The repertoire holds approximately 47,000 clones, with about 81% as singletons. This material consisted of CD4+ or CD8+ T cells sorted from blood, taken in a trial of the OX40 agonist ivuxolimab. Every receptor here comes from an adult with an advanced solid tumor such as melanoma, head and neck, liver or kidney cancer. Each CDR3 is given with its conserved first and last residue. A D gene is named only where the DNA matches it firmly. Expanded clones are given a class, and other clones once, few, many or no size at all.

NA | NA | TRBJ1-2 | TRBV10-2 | CASSDRGLGGYTF | TGCGCCAGCAGTGATCGGGGTCTGGGAGGCTACACCTTC
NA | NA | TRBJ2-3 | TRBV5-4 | CASTPGGASTDTQYF | TGTGCCAGCACCCCGGGCGGGGCCAGCACAGATACGCAGTATTTT
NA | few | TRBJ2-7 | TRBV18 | CASSTGLLSYEQYF | TGTGCCAGCTCAACGGGACTCCTGTCCTACGAGCAGTACTTC
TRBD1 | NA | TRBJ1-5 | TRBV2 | CASSEGVGQGRVQPQHF | TGTGCCAGCAGTGAAGGTGTTGGACAGGGGAGGGTTCAGCCCCAGCATTTT
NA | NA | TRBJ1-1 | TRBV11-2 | CASSFGGLDTEAFF | TGTGCCAGCAGCTTTGGGGGTTTGGACACTGAAGCTTTCTTT
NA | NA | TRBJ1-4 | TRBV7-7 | CASSLGQTNEKLFF | TGTGCCAGCAGCTTAGGACAGACTAATGAAAAACTGTTTTTT
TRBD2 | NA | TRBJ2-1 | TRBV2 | CASRLAGANEQFF | TGTGCCAGCCGACTAGCGGGAGCGAATGAGCAGTTCTTC
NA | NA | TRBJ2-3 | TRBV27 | CASSHQTGGSPQYF | TGTGCCAGCAGTCATCAAACCGGGGGAAGTCCGCAGTATTTT
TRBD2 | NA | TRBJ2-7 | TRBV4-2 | CASSPLGLAGSYEQYF | TGTGCCAGCAGCCCCTTAGGACTAGCGGGCTCCTACGAGCAGTACTTC
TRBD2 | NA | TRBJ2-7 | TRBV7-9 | CASSLAGTSGYEQYF | TGTGCCAGCAGCTTAGCCGGGACTAGCGGCTACGAGCAGTACTTC
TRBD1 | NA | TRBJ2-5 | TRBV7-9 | CASSIRDRGLQETQYF | TGTGCCAGCAGCATCCGGGACAGGGGGCTTCAAGAGACCCAGTACTTC
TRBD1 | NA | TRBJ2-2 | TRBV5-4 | CASSWGQGELGELFF | TGTGCCAGCAGCTGGGGACAGGGGGAACTCGGGGAGCTGTTTTTT
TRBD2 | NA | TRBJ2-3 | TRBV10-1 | CASGTSGFTDTQYF | TGCGCCTCGGGGACTAGCGGCTTCACAGATACGCAGTATTTT
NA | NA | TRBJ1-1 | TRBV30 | CAWRGPRAMNTEAFF | TGTGCCTGGAGGGGCCCCAGGGCCATGAACACTGAAGCTTTCTTT
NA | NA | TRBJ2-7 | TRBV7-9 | CASSVGTVSYEQYF | TGTGCCAGCAGCGTCGGGACGGTCTCCTACGAGCAGTACTTC
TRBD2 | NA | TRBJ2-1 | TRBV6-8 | CARVLSGRSSYNEQFF | TGTGCCAGGGTACTGAGCGGGAGGTCCTCCTACAATGAGCAGTTCTTC
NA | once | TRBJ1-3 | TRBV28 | CASSLGGPSGNTIYF | TGTGCCAGCAGTTTGGGGGGGCCGTCTGGAAACACCATATATTTT
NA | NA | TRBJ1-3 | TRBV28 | CASSLGGANGGNTIYF | TGTGCCAGCAGTTTAGGGGGGGCTAACGGAGGAAACACCATATATTTT
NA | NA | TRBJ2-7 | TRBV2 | CASSGDQNYEQYF | TGTGCCAGCAGTGGAGACCAGAACTACGAGCAGTACTTC
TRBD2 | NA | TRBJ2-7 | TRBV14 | CASSLPGLGSGEQYF | TGTGCCAGCAGCCTCCCCGGACTAGGTTCGGGCGAGCAGTACTTC
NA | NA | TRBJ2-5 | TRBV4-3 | CASSHQRGVGTQETQYF | TGCGCCAGCAGCCACCAGAGAGGGGTGGGGACTCAAGAGACCCAGTACTTC
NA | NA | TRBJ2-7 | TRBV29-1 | CSVEEEWGVEQYF | TGCAGCGTTGAAGAGGAGTGGGGTGTCGAGCAGTACTTC
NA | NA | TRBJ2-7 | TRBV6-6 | CASSKSGGAGSYEQYF | TGTGCCAGCAGTAAATCCGGTGGGGCGGGATCCTACGAGCAGTACTTC
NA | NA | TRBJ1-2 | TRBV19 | CASSRGLGYTF | TGTGCCAGTAGTAGGGGGCTCGGCTACACCTTC
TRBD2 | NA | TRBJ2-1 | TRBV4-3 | CASSQDGAGGYYNEQFF | TGCGCCAGCAGCCAAGATGGGGCGGGAGGGTATTACAATGAGCAGTTCTTC
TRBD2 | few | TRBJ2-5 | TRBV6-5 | CASSLGLLQETQYF | TGTGCCAGCAGTTTGGGACTACTGCAAGAGACCCAGTACTTC
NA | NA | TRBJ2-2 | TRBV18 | CASSPPTGLFTGELFF | TGTGCCAGCTCACCACCGACGGGTTTATTCACCGGGGAGCTGTTTTTT